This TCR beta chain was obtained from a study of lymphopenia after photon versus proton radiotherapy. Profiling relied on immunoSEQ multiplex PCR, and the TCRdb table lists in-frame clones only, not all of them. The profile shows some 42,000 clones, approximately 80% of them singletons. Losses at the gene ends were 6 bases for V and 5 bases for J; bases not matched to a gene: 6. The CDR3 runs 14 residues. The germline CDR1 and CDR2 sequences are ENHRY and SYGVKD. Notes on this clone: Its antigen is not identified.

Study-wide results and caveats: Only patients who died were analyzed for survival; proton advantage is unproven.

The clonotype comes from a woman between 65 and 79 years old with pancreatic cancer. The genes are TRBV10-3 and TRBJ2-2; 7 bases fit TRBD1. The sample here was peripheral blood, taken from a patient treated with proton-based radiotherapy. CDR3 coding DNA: TGTGCCATCAGGAACGCAGGGGGAACCGGGGAGCTGTTTTTT. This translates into CAIRNAGGTGELFF.